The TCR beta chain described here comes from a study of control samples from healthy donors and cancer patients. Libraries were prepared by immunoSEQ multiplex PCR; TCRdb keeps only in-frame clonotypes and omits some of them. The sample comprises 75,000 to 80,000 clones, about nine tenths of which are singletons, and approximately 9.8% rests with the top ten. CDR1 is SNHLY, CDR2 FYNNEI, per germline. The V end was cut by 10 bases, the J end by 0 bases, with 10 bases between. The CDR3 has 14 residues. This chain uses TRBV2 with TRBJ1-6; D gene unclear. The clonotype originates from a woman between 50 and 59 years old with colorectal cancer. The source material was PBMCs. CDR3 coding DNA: TGTGCCAAAAGCAGCAGCTCCTATAATTCACCCCTCCACTTT. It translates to CAKSSSSYNSPLHF.